These 4 T cell receptor beta chains share one sample of origin, sequenced in a study of blood T cell dynamics during melanoma immunotherapy. Clones were read by immunoSEQ multiplex PCR, and TCRdb kept only the in-frame ones, dropping some. The sample lists 9,100 or so clones; 65% to 90% were seen once. Time point specified: week 3, after first cycle of checkpoint inhibitor. Material: blood, obtained from a patient treated with checkpoint blockade. These receptors were collected from a human donor with melanoma.

This chain connects TRBV6-5 to TRBJ2-1, with 7 nucleotides matching TRBD1. The CDR3 has 15 residues. J gave up 0 bases and V 6 bases, and 5 bases lay outside the gene matches. The germline gives CDR1 MNHEY, CDR2 SVGAGI. As DNA, the CDR3 is TGTGCCAGCAGCCTCGACAGGGACTCCTACAATGAGCAGTTCTTC. Its translation: CASSLDRDSYNEQFF.

The V call is TRBV7-9, the J call TRBJ1-5; possibly TRBD1 for D (6 bases). Trimming cost V 1 base and J 4 bases, with 11 bases left between them. CDR3 length: 15 residues. Per germline, CDR1 SEHNR and CDR2 FQNEAQ (reference sequence). CDR3 DNA sequence: TGTGCCAGCAGCTTAGGAAGGACAGAAAATCAGCCCCAGCATTTT. Its translation: CASSLGRTENQPQHF.

The genes are TRBV4-2 and TRBJ2-3, with D unclear. The germline V gene has CDR1 LGHNA and CDR2 YNFKEQ. The V end lost 1 base, the J end lost 4 bases, and 12 bases lay between the germline ends. The CDR3 has 15 residues. This CDR3 reads CASSQGASMADTQYF. The CDR3 coding sequence is TGTGCCAGCAGCCAAGGGGCCTCTATGGCAGATACGCAGTATTTT.

The chain couples TRBV2 to TRBJ2-5; D is possibly TRBD2 (6 bases). This CDR3 contains 14 residues. The germline CDR1 and CDR2 sequences are SNHLY and FYNNEI. The germline V and J ends were trimmed by 7 bases and 2 bases, with 14 bases remaining between them. The CDR3 nucleotides read TGTGCCAGCACCGTGGACTACATACAAGAGACCCAGTACTTC. It specifies CASTVDYIQETQYF.